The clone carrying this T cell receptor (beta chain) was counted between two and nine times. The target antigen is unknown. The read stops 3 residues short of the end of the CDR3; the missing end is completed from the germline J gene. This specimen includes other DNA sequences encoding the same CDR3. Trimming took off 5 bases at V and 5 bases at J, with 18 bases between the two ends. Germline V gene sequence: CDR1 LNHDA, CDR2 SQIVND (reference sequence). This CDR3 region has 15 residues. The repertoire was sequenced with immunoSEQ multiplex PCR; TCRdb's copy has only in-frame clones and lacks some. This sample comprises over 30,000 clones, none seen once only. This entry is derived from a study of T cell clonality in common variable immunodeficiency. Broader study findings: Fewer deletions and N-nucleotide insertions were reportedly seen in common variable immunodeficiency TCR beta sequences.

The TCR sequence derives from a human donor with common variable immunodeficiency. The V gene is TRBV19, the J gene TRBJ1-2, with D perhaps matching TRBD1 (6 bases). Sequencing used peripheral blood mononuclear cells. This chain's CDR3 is CASSPRGGAAYGYTF. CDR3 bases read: TGTGCCAGTAGTCCGCGTGGGGGGGCAGCGTATGGC.